This entry lists 26 T cell receptor beta chains sequenced from one sample in a study of T cell responses to AZD1222 COVID-19 vaccine. TCRdb's table, derived via immunoSEQ multiplex PCR, lists solely in-frame clones and lacks some. The top ten clones hold around 5.2% of a sample with around 160,000 clones, about 90% of them seen once. Sequenced material: peripheral blood, taken on day 0 of AZD1222 vaccination. These receptors all come from an adult in good health.

The chain links TRBV27 to TRBJ2-1, with 9 bases identical to TRBD1. Germline CDR1 is MNHEY and CDR2 is SMNVEV (reference sequence). The V gene end was trimmed by 5 bases and the J gene end by 8 bases; junction bases not matched to a gene: 10. The CDR3 totals 15 residues. This CDR3 reads CASSTPGTGSYEQFF. The CDR3 coding sequence is TGTGCCAGCAGTACCCCCGGGACAGGGTCTTATGAGCAGTTCTTC.

This clone was recorded a few times. V is TRBV6-5 and J is TRBJ2-5; the D is unclear. The germline V and J ends were trimmed by 2 bases and 5 bases, with 6 bases remaining between them. CDR1 is MNHEY and CDR2 is SVGAGI in the germline V gene. The CDR3 consists of 12 residues. Here the CDR3 DNA reads TGTGCCAGCAGTTACGCTGGGGAGACCCAGTACTTC. This encodes CASSYAGETQYF.

The chain couples TRBV6-9 to TRBJ1-5; tentative D call: TRBD1 (6 bases). CDR3 length equals 15 residues. Per germline, CDR1 MNHGY and CDR2 SVAAGI. The germline V and J ends were trimmed by 7 bases and 8 bases, with 21 bases remaining between them. The CDR3 sequence is CASNTERRGTKPQHF. The DNA of the CDR3 is TGTGCCAGCAATACCGAGAGAAGGGGGACTAAGCCCCAGCATTTT.

The chain combines TRBV2 with TRBJ1-3; unclear D gene. The germline V and J ends were trimmed by 7 bases and 3 bases, with 13 bases remaining between them. The germline V gene encodes CDR1 SNHLY and CDR2 FYNNEI. This CDR3 has 14 amino acids. The CDR3 protein is CASTRAFSGNTIYF. The CDR3 nucleotides are TGTGCCAGCACCCGAGCTTTTAGTGGAAACACCATATATTTT. Based on the CDR3 plus reference TRBV2 and TRBJ1-3, the full variable domain is EPEVTQTPSHQVTQMGQEVILRCVPISNHLYFYWYRQILGQKVEFLVSFYNNEISEKSEIFDDQFSVERPDGSNFTLKIRSTKLEDSAMYFCASTRAFSGNTIYFGEGSWLTVV.

A word on this clone: An end of the junction does not agree with germline; a read error may underlie this. The chain couples TRBV9 to TRBJ2-7; 11 bases fit TRBD1. Germline CDR1 SGDLS, CDR2 YYNGEE. This CDR3 region has 16 residues. The CDR3 DNA follows: TGTGCCAGCAGCCCCTATGGACAGGGGGCCTCCCACGAGCAGTACTTC. It specifies CASSPYGQGASHEQYF.

This clone has a single count. This rearrangement joins TRBV5-6 to TRBJ2-1; 8 nucleotides match TRBD2. The CDR3 runs 15 residues. Germline CDR1 and CDR2: SGHDT and YYEEEE. V lost 2 bases, J lost 4 bases, and 5 bases stayed unmatched. The CDR3 nucleotides read TGTGCCAGCAGCTTTGACGGGAGGGCTTACAATGAGCAGTTCTTC. This gives the protein CASSFDGRAYNEQFF. Complete variable domain (other parts from reference TRBV5-6 and TRBJ2-1): DAGVTQSPTHLIKTRGQQVTLRCSPKSGHDTVSWYQQALGQGPQFIFQYYEEEERQRGNFPDRFSGHQFPNYSSELNVNALLLGDSALYLCASSFDGRAYNEQFFGPGTRLTVL.

This clone was seen a single time. The chain carries TRBV9 and TRBJ1-3; the D is unclear. CDR1 and CDR2 from the germline V gene are SGDLS and YYNGEE. V was trimmed by 1 base and J by 2 bases, leaving 16 bases between them. The CDR3 length is 17 residues. The CDR3 reads CASSVSSGVYTGNTIYF. Written as DNA, the CDR3 is TGTGCCAGCAGCGTATCCTCAGGCGTCTATACTGGAAACACCATATATTTT.

Concerning this clone: Mismatch with germline at one junction end may stem from a read error. V gene TRBV7-7 combines with J gene TRBJ2-7, with 9 bases identical to TRBD1. CDR1 and CDR2 (germline): SSHAT, FNYEAQ (reference sequence). The CDR3 is made up of 16 amino acids. The CDR3 sequence: CASSANRDRDSYEQYF. The CDR3 DNA sequence: TGTGCTAGCAGCGCAAACCGGGACAGGGACTCTTACGAGCAGTACTTC.

The chain is built from TRBV19 and TRBJ1-2; D possibly corresponds to TRBD1 (5 bases). In germline, CDR1 is LNHDA, CDR2 SQIVND (reference sequence). There are 14 residues in the CDR3. The V end was cut by 6 bases, the J end by 4 bases, with 15 bases between. The CDR3, as DNA: TGTGCCAGTAGCCTGGGGGAGACGGGCTATGGCTACACCTTC. It is translated as CASSLGETGYGYTF.

The rearrangement uses TRBV18 and TRBJ1-3; D gene ambiguous. The V end was cut by 4 bases, the J end by 4 bases, with 8 bases between. In germline, CDR1 is KGHSH, CDR2 LQKENI. The CDR3 totals 13 residues. The CDR3 region has the DNA TGTGCCAGCTCACGGGAGACGGGAAACACCATATATTTT. This sequence encodes CASSRETGNTIYF.

The chain has TRBV5-1 and TRBJ1-1, with 8 bases that match TRBD1. Germline CDR1 and CDR2: SGHRS and YFSETQ. Trimming removed 7 bases from V and 6 bases from J; junction bases left unmatched: 5. This CDR3 is built from 12 residues. CDR3 coding DNA: TGCGCCAGCGGACAGGGTGGATCTGAAGCTTTCTTT. It translates to CASGQGGSEAFF.

The rearrangement links TRBV28 to TRBJ1-1; 8 bases map to TRBD1. The CDR3 contains 14 residues. CDR1 and CDR2 from the germline V gene are MDHEN and SYDVKM. With V trimmed by 3 bases and J by 3 bases, 3 bases remained unmatched. The CDR3 reads CASSFTGGYTEAFF. Here the CDR3 DNA reads TGTGCCAGCAGTTTTACAGGGGGTTACACTGAAGCTTTCTTT.

The chain employs TRBV7-9 and TRBJ2-6; D gene ambiguous. Germline CDR1 is SEHNR and CDR2 is FQNEAQ (reference sequence). Trimming took off 5 bases at V and 2 bases at J, with 10 bases between the two ends. The CDR3 covers 15 residues. CDR3 loop: CASSLGKPGANVLTF. The CDR3 DNA is TGTGCCAGCAGCCTAGGGAAGCCTGGGGCCAACGTCCTGACTTTC.

The J gene is TRBJ1-6, the V gene TRBV19, with unresolved D. The germline V gene encodes CDR1 LNHDA and CDR2 SQIVND (reference sequence). V dropped 11 bases and J dropped 6 bases, with 14 bases sitting between them. This CDR3 comprises 13 residues. CDR3: CAANDRPNSPLHF. The CDR3 DNA reads TGTGCCGCAAACGACCGGCCTAATTCACCCCTCCACTTT.

The V call is TRBV5-8, the J call TRBJ1-5, with D uncertain. The CDR3 runs to 13 residues. V dropped 1 base and J dropped 14 bases, with 16 bases sitting between them. Germline loops: CDR1 SGHTS, CDR2 YDEGEE. CDR3 bases: TGTGCCAGCAGCTTGTATGGCGGGGTGATCAAGCATTTT. The encoded protein is CASSLYGGVIKHF. Together with reference TRBV5-8 and TRBJ1-5, the CDR3 gives the full variable domain: EAGVTQSPTHLIKTRGQQATLRCSPISGHTSVYWYQQALGLGLQFLLWYDEGEERNRGNFPPRFSGRQFPNYSSELNVNALELEDSALYLCASSLYGGVIKHFGDGTRLSIL.

CDR3 DNA: TGTGCCAGCAACCTTTACGTCAGCTCCTACGAGCAGTACTTC. It translates to CASNLYVSSYEQYF. V is TRBV6-5 and J is TRBJ2-7; D remains unclear. Trimming removed 7 bases from V and 0 bases from J, with 13 bases in between. CDR1 MNHEY and CDR2 SVGAGI come from the germline V gene. The CDR3 contains 14 residues.

The chain joins TRBV7-9 to TRBJ1-5; no firm D call. This CDR3 has 14 residues. V was trimmed by 1 base and J by 6 bases, leaving 10 bases between them. CDR1 is SEHNR and CDR2 is FQNEAQ in the germline V gene (reference sequence). DNA for the CDR3: TGTGCCAGCAGCTTAGAAAGAAGTGGTCAGCCCCAGCATTTT. It translates to CASSLERSGQPQHF. Full variable domain (remainder filled in from reference TRBV7-9 and TRBJ1-5): DTGVSQNPRHKITKRGQNVTFRCDPISEHNRLYWYRQTLGQGPEFLTYFQNEAQLEKSRLLSDRFSAERPKGSFSTLEIQRTEQGDSAMYLCASSLERSGQPQHFGDGTRLSIL.

This clone showed up just once. The V gene is TRBV15, the J gene TRBJ2-1; TRBD2 matches 7 bases. The CDR3 spans 16 residues. J was trimmed by 2 bases and V by 3 bases; bases with no gene match: 7. CDR1 is LNHNV and CDR2 is YYDKDF in the germline V gene (reference sequence). DNA of the CDR3: TGTGCCACCAGCAGGGAACTAGCGCACGCCTACAATGAGCAGTTCTTC. Translated, it gives CATSRELAHAYNEQFF.

The genes are TRBV28 and TRBJ1-1; D remains ambiguous. This CDR3 has 14 residues. Germline V gene lookup returns CDR1 MDHEN and CDR2 SYDVKM. V was pared by 7 bases and J by 6 bases, with 18 bases between. The CDR3 nucleotides read TGTGCCAGCAATGGAGGGTTTTATAACCCTGAAGCTTTCTTT. Protein: CASNGGFYNPEAFF.

The chain combines TRBV4-2 with TRBJ2-7, with 9 bases aligning to TRBD1. V was pared by 3 bases and J by 2 bases, with 8 bases of the junction left unmatched. This CDR3 has 16 residues. Looked up from germline, CDR1 is LGHNA and CDR2 is YNFKEQ. The CDR3 DNA reads TGTGCCAGCAGCCAGCAGGACAGGGGTGAGACCTACGAGCAGTACTTC. Translated: CASSQQDRGETYEQYF.

The chain uses TRBV28 and TRBJ2-7, with 8 bases aligning to TRBD2. In germline, CDR1 is MDHEN, CDR2 SYDVKM. This CDR3 has 14 amino acids. Losses at the gene ends were 8 bases for V and 0 bases for J; bases not matched to a gene: 6. The chain's CDR3 is CASHEAGASYEQYF. CDR3 nucleotide sequence: TGTGCCAGCCATGAAGCGGGAGCCTCCTACGAGCAGTACTTC.

The V call is TRBV28, the J call TRBJ2-1, with TRBD2 matching over 7 bases. The germline CDR1 and CDR2 sequences are MDHEN and SYDVKM. There are 16 residues in the CDR3. The V and J ends lost 4 bases and 1 base, in that order; junction bases with no gene match: 7. Here the CDR3 DNA reads TGTGCCAGCAGTTCCCTGGGAGGGGTATCCTACAATGAGCAGTTCTTC. It yields the protein CASSSLGGVSYNEQFF.

This clone turned up a few times. The V gene is TRBV7-2, the J gene TRBJ1-1, with TRBD1 matching over 8 bases. The CDR3 runs to 14 residues. Trimming at V came to 2 bases and at J to 8 bases, leaving 7 bases not matched to a gene. Germline values: CDR1 SGHTA, CDR2 FQGNSA. DNA for the CDR3: TGTGCCAGCAGCTTAAAGGGGACAGGACGCGAAGCTTTCTTT. Translated: CASSLKGTGREAFF.

The chain combines TRBV9 with TRBJ1-2, with 7 bases that match TRBD1. Germline V CDR1 and CDR2: SGDLS, YYNGEE. The CDR3 is 19 residues long. Trimming cost V 3 bases and J 4 bases; bases outside gene matches: 21. The CDR3, as DNA: TGTGCCAGCAGCGCCACCTCGAAAGAACGACAGGGTTCCCTCTATGGCTACACCTTC. Translation: CASSATSKERQGSLYGYTF.

The V call is TRBV28, the J call TRBJ2-7; TRBD2 matches at 9 bases. V trimming: 7 bases; J trimming: 5 bases; junction bases outside the gene matches: 18. CDR1 is MDHEN, CDR2 SYDVKM, per germline. The CDR3 has 17 residues. CDR3 protein: CASTARRGLAGSNEQYF. Here the CDR3 DNA reads TGTGCCAGCACCGCCCGCCGGGGGCTAGCGGGAAGTAACGAGCAGTACTTC.

The V and J genes are TRBV9 and TRBJ1-6, with D possibly being TRBD1 (5 bases). Germline V gene data show CDR1 as SGDLS and CDR2 as YYNGEE. V shed 3 bases and J shed 9 bases, with 13 bases lying between them. The CDR3 length is 14 residues. The CDR3 here is CASSGGTGGSPLHF. The CDR3 region has the DNA TGTGCCAGCAGCGGGGGGACCGGGGGTTCACCCCTCCACTTT.